Listed below are T cell receptor beta chains from one sample, sequenced in a study of blood T cells in healthy people across ages. TCRdb reprocessed the 5' RACE reads via MiXCR and lists one record per CDR3 protein. The sample lists roughly 800,000 distinct CDR3 sequences, approximately 24% occurring once. These data also formed part of another study, on T cells of mothers and their children.

The sample taken for sequencing was blood. The receptors derive from a boy under 18 in good health. CDR3s include the opening cysteine and the closing phenylalanine or tryptophan. D genes are given only for firm matches. Some rows have no size entry. The others give once, few or many, or a class for an expanded clone.

clone_size,v_call,j_call,d_call,cdr3_nt,cdr3_aa
.,TRBV9,TRBJ2-5,.,TGTGCCAGCAGCGTAGGGTCGGTCTGGGGGCCAGAGACCCAGTACTTC,CASSVGSVWGPETQYF
few,TRBV10-3,TRBJ2-2,.,TGTGCCATCAGTGAGTCGAGCCTAGGAACCGGGGAGCTGTTTTTT,CAISESSLGTGELFF
.,TRBV7-9,TRBJ2-1,.,TGTGCCAGCAGCTTAGCGCACAGCTCCTACAATGAGCAGTTCTTC,CASSLAHSSYNEQFF
few,TRBV29-1,TRBJ2-7,.,TGCAGCGTTGAAGTTCCGGGGTTGGCCTACGAGCAGTACTTC,CSVEVPGLAYEQYF
few,TRBV28,TRBJ2-7,.,TGTGCCAGCAGCCCGGCCCCGGGGAGGTACGAGCAGTACTTC,CASSPAPGRYEQYF
.,TRBV18,TRBJ1-4,.,TGTGCCAGCTCCCCCCTAAAGTCTGAAAAACTGTTTTTT,CASSPLKSEKLFF
.,TRBV11-2,TRBJ2-5,.,TGTGCCAGCAGCCCCAGAGGGGGGACCACGCAAGAGACCCAGTACTTC,CASSPRGGTTQETQYF
.,TRBV7-9,TRBJ2-5,TRBD2,TGTGCCAGCAGCCGGACTAGCGGGGTAGAGACCCAGTACTTC,CASSRTSGVETQYF
many,TRBV7-9,TRBJ2-5,.,TGTGCCAGCAGCCCCCCGATAGGGGGATTAGAGACCCAGTACTTC,CASSPPIGGLETQYF
.,TRBV12-3/TRBV12-4,TRBJ1-6,.,TGTGCCAGCACCCGGACAGCAAATTCACCCCTCCACTTT,CASTRTANSPLHF
few,TRBV28,TRBJ1-3,TRBD1,TGTGCCAGCAGTGGGGGGGCTACAGGGGTCGGAAACACCATATATTTT,CASSGGATGVGNTIYF
.,TRBV5-1,TRBJ2-3,.,TGCGCCAGCAGCGCCCAGGCTGGGCGCACAGATACGCAGTATTTT,CASSAQAGRTDTQYF
.,TRBV12-3/TRBV12-4,TRBJ1-1,.,TGTGCCAGCAGTGCTCGAGGGATGAACACTGAAGCTTTCTTT,CASSARGMNTEAFF
.,TRBV14,TRBJ2-7,TRBD1,TGTGCCAGCAGCCAAGTTGGGGACAGGGCAAACGAGCAGTACTTC,CASSQVGDRANEQYF
few,TRBV6-6,TRBJ1-4,TRBD1,TGTGCCAGCAGCCCGGGACAGGGGGCAGCTAATGAAAAACTGTTTTTT,CASSPGQGAANEKLFF
few,TRBV3-1,TRBJ2-5,.,TGTGCCAGCAGCCAAGAAAGTACTTTGCAAGAGACCCAGTACTTC,CASSQESTLQETQYF
.,TRBV20-1,TRBJ2-1,.,TGCAGTGCCCGGGGTTGGGGTGAGCAGTTCTTC,CSARGWGEQFF
.,TRBV7-7,TRBJ2-2,TRBD2,TGTGCCAGCAGCTTCACTAGCGGCTATAACACCGGGGAGCTGTTTTTT,CASSFTSGYNTGELFF
.,TRBV7-9,TRBJ1-1,TRBD1,TGTGCCAGCAGCCACCCGGACAGGGAAAACACTGAAGCTTTCTTT,CASSHPDRENTEAFF
.,TRBV10-3,TRBJ2-5,TRBD1,TGTGCCATCAGTGAGTCGGGCAGGGGGCTGGAGACCCAGTACTTC,CAISESGRGLETQYF
.,TRBV6-1,TRBJ1-2,TRBD1,TGTGCCAGCACCGAACAGGGGGCAGCTAACTATGGCTACACCTTC,CASTEQGAANYGYTF
.,TRBV7-9,TRBJ1-2,.,TGTGCCAGCAGCCTAAAAGGAGCCTTCTCTGGCTACACCTTC,CASSLKGAFSGYTF
many,TRBV5-5,TRBJ2-1,TRBD2,TGTGCCAGCAGCCCCGGGGGGGGCGATGAGCAGTTCTTC,CASSPGGGDEQFF
.,TRBV13,TRBJ1-6,TRBD1,TGTGCCAGCAGCCCTCTACAGGGGGCGAGTTCACCCCTCCACTTT,CASSPLQGASSPLHF
.,TRBV4-2,TRBJ2-5,TRBD2,TGTGCCAGCAGCCAAGAACTAGCGGGGGGCCCGTACCAAGAGACCCAGTACTTC,CASSQELAGGPYQETQYF
few,TRBV12-3/TRBV12-4,TRBJ2-1,.,TGTGCCAGCAGTTTCTCTATGAATGAGCAGTTCTTC,CASSFSMNEQFF
.,TRBV10-1,TRBJ1-1,.,TGCGCCAGCAGTGAAAATACAGCTGAAGCTTTCTTT,CASSENTAEAFF
few,TRBV7-9,TRBJ2-1,.,TGTGCCAGCAGCTTCCGGCGGGGTTACAACAATGAGCAGTTCTTC,CASSFRRGYNNEQFF
few,TRBV20-1,TRBJ2-5,TRBD2,TGCAGTGCTTCTCCTCAGCGGGGGGGCCGGGAGACCCAGTACTTC,CSASPQRGGRETQYF
.,TRBV24-1,TRBJ2-1,TRBD2,TGTGCCATCAGTGATGTCCGACTAGCGGGGGCCAATGAGCAGTTCTTC,CAISDVRLAGANEQFF
few,TRBV10-3,TRBJ1-5,.,TGTGCCATCAGTGGAAGGGACGGCCGCAATCAGCCCCAGCATTTT,CAISGRDGRNQPQHF
.,TRBV4-1,TRBJ2-7,.,TGCGCCAGCAGCCAACCGGGGGACCTATACGAGCAGTACTTC,CASSQPGDLYEQYF
few,TRBV20-1,TRBJ2-7,TRBD2,TGCAGTGCCGTAAGCGGGGCATCCTACGAGCAGTACTTC,CSAVSGASYEQYF
.,TRBV10-3,TRBJ2-3,TRBD1,TGTGCCATCAGCGCGGGACAGGACAACACAGATACGCAGTATTTT,CAISAGQDNTDTQYF
.,TRBV21-1,TRBJ2-7,.,TGTGCCAGCAGCAAAGCGCTCACTAGCGGACCCTACGAGCAGTACTTC,CASSKALTSGPYEQYF
few,TRBV20-1,TRBJ2-7,TRBD1,TGCAGTGCTAAAAAGGACAGGGGGTTCTCATTC,CSAKKDRGFSF
.,TRBV5-1,TRBJ2-7,.,TGCGCCAGCAGCTCCTTACCCAGCCTGGACGAGCAGTACTTC,CASSSLPSLDEQYF
few,TRBV5-1,TRBJ1-1,.,TGCGCCAGCAGCTTGGTAGGGACTAACACTGAAGCTTTCTTT,CASSLVGTNTEAFF
.,TRBV5-1,TRBJ2-7,.,TGCGCCAGCAGCGACGCCTTGGCAGGGCGGTACGAGCAGTACTTC,CASSDALAGRYEQYF